The subject of this entry is one T cell receptor beta chain. Its binding antigen is unknown. No base quality information exists; no much larger clone differs at one position. These data are taken from a study of cytomegalovirus exposure and HLA in healthy donors (dated by TCRdb to about 2017). About the study as a whole: An earlier analysis of some 600 of the donors reported 276 Gb of sequence data and 90 million to 120 million unique TCR beta sequences obtained from about 180 million T cells. The genetic ancestry cluster associated with self-reported Caucasian donors included approximately 85% of the 398 genotyped donors. Class I and class II HLA loci were covered by the typing at four-digit resolution. An early release covering some 640 HLA-typed donors comprised roughly 300 gigabases of sequencing data and tens of millions of unique TCR sequences. All discovery cohort repertoires had been generated on a single sequencing platform. High-throughput TCR immunosequencing, statistical association of individual TCRs with disease status, and machine learning were combined to predict cytomegalovirus infection status. Donor age, sex, ethnicity and CMV serostatus were compiled alongside the repertoire data. A later genetic analysis took genome-wide SNP genotypes for about 65% of the 666 donors and used that subset as a discovery cohort. The study used immunosequencing to profile the T cell repertoires of some 600 subjects and linked those repertoires to cytomegalovirus serostatus. A separate validation cohort of over a hundred different subjects was used in addition to the approximately 700-subject first cohort. The study was designed to test whether signatures of past pathogen exposure could be identified by cataloging public T cell receptors. About five DR-DQ haplotypes were treated as single units for association and clustering because of strong linkage in the cohort. Rather than drawing on any new phenotypic data, the later analysis identified candidate immune exposures from TCR beta sequences and the way those sequences occurred across donors. The number of donors typed differed by locus, with about 629-630 for A, B, C, DRB1 and DQB1, 522 for DQA1, 600 to 610 for DPA1, and some 450 for DPB1. A later analysis re-examined previously published TCR beta repertoires from several hundred donors and added high-resolution HLA genotyping to investigate patterns of TCR occurrence. On average, around 230,000 unique TCR beta nucleotide sequences were sequenced per donor among about 400 genotyped donors of the cohort, with about 19% of those sequences being non-productive. To decide whether each TCR beta V gene segment behaved as functional or pseudogenic, an earlier analysis of approximately 590 of the donors relied on high-throughput TCR beta sequencing.

The protocol used for the library was the immunoSEQ multiplex PCR assay. The multiplex PCR relied on a mix of 60 forward primers for TCR Vbeta segments and 13 reverse primers for TCR Jbeta segments. The CDR3 region of rearranged TCR beta genes was amplified from genomic DNA with a multiplex PCR assay. Amplified TCR beta libraries were sequenced as 87-base-pair reads on the Illumina HiSeq System. The paper's processing steps were these. Across the roughly 670 repertoires, a later analysis counted approximately 83 million unique TCR beta chains, around 11 million of which were shared by at least two donors. Raw reads were error-corrected and collapsed into unique sequences by a nearest-neighbor algorithm in which closely related sequences were merged to remove PCR and sequencing errors. V, D and J gene segments were assigned by aligning CDR3 sequences to IMGT reference sequences. Each retained sequence needed at least a six-nucleotide match to both a V gene segment and a J gene segment. A rearrangement counted as productive if the CDR3 had no stop codons and remained in frame with V and J, and every other rearrangement counted as non-productive. CDR3 was defined by IMGT convention, running from the second conserved V-encoded cysteine to the conserved J-encoded phenylalanine. The earlier analysis of 500 to 600 of the donors excluded sequences that lacked an unambiguous match to a single V gene segment. In an earlier analysis of approximately 560 of the donors, a V segment was called functional when productive rearrangements were above 56.7%, and segregating when the standard deviation between donors exceeded 5%. A statistical classification framework was built for diagnosing cytomegalovirus status from the catalog of TCR beta chain sequences. A later analysis assigned V and J genes by comparing TCR nucleotide sequences with IMGT/GENE-DB human TR gene sequences. In a later analysis, CDR3 sequences and most-parsimonious VDJ recombination scenarios were assigned using the TCRdist pipeline. A later analysis defined each TCR beta chain by its CDR3 amino acid sequence plus V-gene family, and excluded reads lacking a unique V-gene family. As a way to deal with suspected cross-contamination and a sequencing artifact, a later analysis dropped 450 to 600 nucleotide sequences that were highly shared and had low generation probability. For each public chain, a later analysis derived a clonal expansion index from normalized ranks of inferred template counts within each repertoire. Generation probabilities in a later analysis came from a VDJ recombination model fitted to out-of-frame rearrangements, and those results were checked against IGoR. A later analysis scored TCR-TCR, TCR-HLA and TCR-CMV co-occurrence with hypergeometric tests, applying a repertoire-size bias correction to TCR pairs. False discovery rates were estimated in a later analysis by permuting HLA or CMV assignments 20 times. In a later analysis, co-occurring TCRs were grouped with DBSCAN, and TCRdist sequence similarity was added when clustering was performed within HLA-allele-positive subsets. Repertoires with fewer than 30,000 or more than 120,000 public chains were left out of co-occurrence clustering, as were several repertoires with anomalous nucleotide sharing. Entries here come from immuneACCESS through TCRdb and include only in-frame sequences with V and J called. Some clones fail to appear in such tables; in the studies checked, an unresolved V gene covers under half of the shortfall, and the cause of the remainder is unknown. V, J and clone size are those of that table, while D and trimming were read from the DNA. In this sample the table shows roughly 160,000 clones, approximately 85% of which occur a single time. The biggest ten clones account for almost 9.5% of the sample.

The CDR3, from cysteine to phenylalanine, totals 11 residues. The retained sequence is limited to the CDR3, 33 bases, with the frame set at the first base. CDR1 SGDLS and CDR2 YYNGEE are derived from the germline V gene. The junction carries 7 bases between V and J, which are trimmed by 7 bases and 6 bases respectively. Summary of the overall study and its limitations: Over 15 rarely observed V segments, including chromosome 9 orphons, were excluded from the earlier analysis of a few hundred of the donors because counts were too low. Roughly uniform sequencing depth across donors was assumed in presence/absence analyses, although this assumption may not hold. A later analysis found that HLA-associated TCR beta chains were more clonally expanded and had lower generation probabilities than equally common non-associated chains. The only immune exposure information available for the cohort was CMV serostatus. A cluster of highly shared sequence variants was judged likely to be a technical artifact of the sequencing pipeline. Most TCR sequences were seen in very few donors, while some public TCRs were found in many individuals. Because HLA typing was unavailable for some donors at each locus, only the typed subset was used in association tests. According to the authors, the approach could potentially be generalized to other disease states and immunological phenotypes. Linkage disequilibrium might explain the correlated functional status among segregating V segments, but an unknown experimental factor could not be ruled out. In a later analysis, most CMV-associated TCR beta chains were found to appear HLA-restricted, with HLA associations seemingly driven largely by CMV exposure. In a later analysis, around 17,000 TCR beta sequences were associated with specific HLA alleles at a false discovery rate of 0.05. Assigning TCR associations to individual alleles was difficult when HLA alleles, especially DR and DQ, strongly co-occurred. According to a later analysis, parvovirus B19, influenza, CMV and Epstein-Barr virus appeared linked to several top co-occurrence clusters. In an earlier analysis of 587 of the donors, most TCR beta V segments appeared in productive rearrangements about 87% or about 30% of the time, broadly matching IMGT annotations. Cytomegalovirus status was reported to be diagnosed by the classifier with high specificity and sensitivity in both the original and validation cohorts. Three of the identified cytomegalovirus-associated TCR beta chains were confirmed in vitro to be specific for cytomegalovirus antigens. A later genetic analysis associated a missense DCLRE1C variant with V-gene and J-gene trimming of TCR beta chains, and an independent cohort replicated the association. According to a later genetic analysis, donors in an Asian-associated ancestry cluster had fewer N-insertions in productive TCRs than the roughly 670-donor mean. In a later analysis, TCR association rates were found to vary across HLA loci, with the most associated TCRs seen for DRB1 alleles and the fewest for HLA-C alleles. The study listed 150 to 200 TCR beta chains as associated with cytomegalovirus. The 87-base-pair reads could not distinguish some IMGT-functional V segments, including TRBV6-2 and TRBV6-3, so those segments were excluded. This cohort had only TCR beta chains sequenced, and the lack of alpha or paired-chain data limited which features could be detected. A further reported finding was that TCR beta sequences accurately predicted the HLA-A and HLA-B alleles for most subjects in the first cohort.

The cohort comprised 666 healthy bone marrow donors. All cohort members were sampled while nominally healthy, although unrecorded immune exposures were likely present. The donor was CMV seropositive and belonged to the group of 250 to 350 seropositive cohort members. Every donor gave a peripheral blood sample, and the peripheral blood mononuclear cells from that sample were used for TCR beta sequencing. The Qiagen DNeasy Blood Extraction Kit was used to extract genomic DNA from the blood cell samples. The chain is encoded by TRBV9 joined to TRBJ2-2; the D gene remains uncertain. The sequencing input was PBMCs. The receptor was isolated from a man between 18 and 29 years old in good health and CMV-seropositive. The CDR3 amino acid sequence is: CASSLPGELFF. The nucleotide sequence reads TGTGCCAGCTCTCTTCCCGGGGAGCTGTTTTTT. Reference TRBV9 and TRBJ2-2 genes cover what lies past the CDR3, so the full variable domain is DSGVTQTPKHLITATGQRVTLRCSPRSGDLSVYWYQQSLDQGLQFLIQYYNGEERAKGNILERFSAQQFPDLHSELNLSSLELGDSALYFCASSLPGELFFGEGSRLTVL.